This section outlines one T cell receptor (beta chain) sequence together with its context. The authors' processing: Estimation of nucleated cell counts relied on the amplification of reference gene primers. Clones were sequenced by immunoSEQ multiplex PCR, and TCRdb holds only the in-frame ones, with some missing. V, J and clone size derive from that table, while D and trimming were established from the DNA sequence. The data contain about 300,000 clones, about 90% of them singletons. The CDR3 is 13 residues long. V lost 5 bases, J lost 2 bases, and 9 bases lay in between. Looked up from germline, CDR1 is SGHAT and CDR2 is FQNNGV. Followed over time, Seattle patients had been enrolled while infection was active. The data derive from a study of blood T cell repertoires in COVID-19. About the research overall: PBMCs, B-cell-depleted T cells, or T cells provided the cDNA or gDNA that made up the material.

V usage is TRBV11-2 and J usage is TRBJ1-2; weak D call: TRBD1 (6 bases). The TCR sequence derives from a woman between 25 and 40 years old with COVID-19, enrolled during active disease. The sample taken for sequencing was peripheral blood. DNA for the CDR3: TGTGCCAGCAGCCCTGGACAGAACTATGGCTACACCTTC. This encodes CASSPGQNYGYTF.